Listed below are T cell receptor beta chains from one sample, sequenced in a study of T cells in Graves' hyperthyroidism and ophthalmopathy. TCRdb re-called the multiplex PCR reads through MiXCR, storing one row per CDR3 protein. The sample shows hundreds of thousands of distinct CDR3 sequences, under 25% of them seen only once. Sample: blood. Receptors originate from a man aged 25-45 years with Graves' ophthalmopathy. Each CDR3 is given with its conserved first and last residue. D genes are given only for firm matches. Rows give clone size only sometimes, using once, few, many, or a class for an expanded clone.

TRBV4-1	TRBJ2-7	TRBD1	many	CASSQQGAGEQYF	TGCGCCAGCAGCCAACAGGGGGCAGGGGAGCAGTACTTC
TRBV7-2	TRBJ1-2	TRBD1	few	CASSLGPTGQGKNYGYTF	TGTGCCAGCAGCTTAGGACCAACTGGACAGGGCAAAAACTATGGCTACACCTTC
TRBV11-2	TRBJ2-5	TRBD2	many	CASSSGLAGLPHQETQYF	TGTGCCAGCAGCTCCGGACTAGCGGGCTTGCCCCACCAAGAGACCCAGTACTTC
TRBV20-1	TRBJ1-4	-	few	CSARESGEKLFF	TGCAGTGCCCGGGAATCAGGGGAAAAACTGTTTTTT
TRBV5-8	TRBJ2-3	TRBD2	-	CASSLAVREDQYF	TGTGCCAGCAGCTTGGCCGTGCGGGAGGATCAGTATTTT
TRBV14	TRBJ1-6	-	-	CASSQNNSPLHF	TGTGCCAGCAGCCAAAATAATTCACCCCTCCACTTT
TRBV19	TRBJ2-7	-	-	CASSISGDLLEQYF	TGTGCCAGTAGTATCTCCGGGGACCTTTTAGAGCAGTACTTC
TRBV28	TRBJ2-1	-	few	CASSTDRQGLYNEQFF	TGTGCCAGCAGCACCGACCGACAGGGACTATACAATGAGCAGTTCTTC
TRBV3-1	TRBJ1-5	-	many	CASSLWTDQPQHF	TGTGCCAGCAGCCTCTGGACAGATCAGCCCCAGCATTTT
TRBV28	TRBJ2-7	-	many	CASSLWVRSFTYEQYF	TGTGCCAGCAGTTTATGGGTTAGAAGTTTTACCTACGAGCAGTACTTC
TRBV27	TRBJ2-5	-	-	CASSLDGQYQETQYF	TGTGCCAGCAGCCTTGACGGACAGTACCAAGAGACCCAGTACTTC
TRBV9	TRBJ2-7	TRBD2	-	CASSGGGKAGGSYEQYF	TGTGCCAGCAGCGGAGGGGGAAAAGCGGGAGGAAGTTACGAGCAGTACTTC
TRBV11-2	TRBJ2-1	TRBD2	many	CASSYVTAGTEQFF	TGTGCCAGCAGCTACGTTACAGCGGGAACTGAGCAGTTCTTC
TRBV27	TRBJ2-3	-	few	CASSLTRVTDTQYF	TGTGCCAGCAGTTTAACTAGGGTTACAGATACGCAGTATTTT
TRBV29-1	TRBJ2-3	-	-	CSVEGLGRSTDTQYF	TGCAGCGTTGAAGGTTTGGGAAGGAGCACAGATACGCAGTATTTT
TRBV3-1	TRBJ2-3	TRBD2	-	CASSLPTGGLAGAADTQYF	TGTGCCAGCAGCCTCCCTACCGGGGGACTAGCGGGAGCCGCAGATACGCAGTATTTT
TRBV18	TRBJ1-2	TRBD1	-	CASSPGAQGLDYGYTF	TGTGCCAGCTCACCAGGGGCACAGGGGTTGGACTATGGCTACACCTTC
TRBV5-1	TRBJ1-4	-	-	CASSLGQATNEKLFF	TGCGCCAGCAGCTTGGGGCAGGCAACTAATGAAAAACTGTTTTTT
TRBV6-1	TRBJ2-5	TRBD2	few	CASRPSGRQETQYF	TGTGCCAGCAGACCCAGCGGGAGACAAGAGACCCAGTACTTC
TRBV5-8	TRBJ2-7	TRBD1	few	CASSFIDRELYEQYF	TGTGCCAGCAGCTTCATCGACAGGGAGCTCTACGAGCAGTACTTC
TRBV4-1	TRBJ2-1	-	-	CASSQGSAAGQFF	TGCGCCAGCAGCCAAGGCTCCGCGGCTGGGCAGTTCTTC
TRBV20-1	TRBJ2-1	TRBD2	-	CSATSGRGHYNEQFF	TGCAGTGCTACTAGCGGGAGAGGCCACTACAATGAGCAGTTCTTC
TRBV30	TRBJ2-7	TRBD2	many	CAWTRGGPYEQYF	TGTGCCTGGACCCGGGGGGGACCCTACGAGCAGTACTTC
TRBV19	TRBJ2-6	TRBD1	-	CASRHRGYSGANVLTF	TGTGCCAGTAGGCACAGGGGGTACTCTGGGGCCAACGTCCTGACTTTC
TRBV7-9	TRBJ2-7	TRBD2	-	CASSLEAGGPGEQYF	TGTGCCAGCAGCTTAGAAGCGGGAGGGCCGGGCGAGCAGTACTTC
TRBV20-1	TRBJ2-5	-	-	CSGALVETQYF	TGCAGTGGGGCTTTAGTAGAGACCCAGTACTTC
TRBV9	TRBJ2-1	-	-	CASSGRLGPYNEQFF	TGTGCCAGCAGCGGGAGACTAGGGCCATACAATGAGCAGTTCTTC
TRBV7-9	TRBJ2-1	TRBD2	-	CASSSTREGVYNEQFF	TGTGCCAGCAGCTCTACACGGGAGGGAGTTTACAATGAGCAGTTCTTC
TRBV20-1	TRBJ2-1	-	-	CSARDPRNGYNEQFF	TGCAGTGCTAGAGATCCCCGGAACGGATACAATGAGCAGTTCTTC
TRBV7-8	TRBJ2-1	-	many	CASSPRGGENNEQFF	TGTGCCAGCAGCCCCCGAGGGGGGGAGAACAATGAGCAGTTCTTC
TRBV19	TRBJ2-5	TRBD2	-	CASTRTSKIETQYF	TGTGCCAGTACTCGGACTAGCAAGATTGAGACCCAGTACTTC
TRBV3-1	TRBJ2-3	-	-	CASSQDGADTQYF	TGTGCCAGCAGCCAAGATGGGGCAGATACGCAGTATTTT
TRBV4-3	TRBJ1-1	-	-	CASSQDWQANTEAFF	TGCGCCAGCAGCCAAGATTGGCAGGCGAACACTGAAGCTTTCTTT
TRBV6-2/TRBV6-3	TRBJ2-2	TRBD2	-	CASRAGGMNTGELFF	TGTGCCAGCAGAGCCGGGGGGATGAACACCGGGGAGCTGTTTTTT
TRBV7-2	TRBJ1-1	TRBD1	-	CASSHKGAPVSTEAFF	TGTGCCAGCAGCCATAAGGGGGCACCCGTGAGCACTGAAGCTTTCTTT
TRBV20-1	TRBJ2-6	-	once	CSARDGAGGANVLTF	TGCAGTGCTAGAGATGGGGCCGGTGGGGCCAACGTCCTGACTTTC
TRBV25-1	TRBJ2-5	-	-	CASRGGGLRQETQYF	TGTGCCAGCAGGGGAGGGGGGCTCAGGCAAGAGACCCAGTACTTC
TRBV5-1	TRBJ2-2	TRBD2	few	CASQGTSYTGELFF	TGCGCCAGCCAGGGGACTAGCTACACCGGGGAGCTGTTTTTT
TRBV30	TRBJ1-2	-	few	CAWSVPLGVSGYTF	TGTGCCTGGAGTGTCCCCCTTGGGGTATCTGGCTACACCTTC
TRBV6-5	TRBJ2-1	-	few	CASSYGDDSYNEQFF	TGTGCCAGCAGTTATGGGGATGACTCCTACAATGAGCAGTTCTTC
TRBV6-5	TRBJ2-7	-	-	CASSYSVGRYEQYF	TGTGCCAGCAGTTACTCTGTGGGCCGGTACGAGCAGTACTTC
TRBV5-6	TRBJ2-3	-	-	CASSLALGEADTQYF	TGTGCCAGCAGCTTGGCCCTAGGCGAGGCAGATACGCAGTATTTT
TRBV6-1	TRBJ2-3	-	-	CASNRKGPRDTQYF	TGTGCCAGCAACCGAAAGGGTCCTAGAGATACGCAGTATTTT
TRBV28	TRBJ1-2	-	many	CASFSSPSMTGAVSGYTF	TGTGCCAGCTTTAGTTCCCCCTCTATGACAGGTGCAGTGAGTGGCTACACCTTC
TRBV6-1	TRBJ2-5	-	few	CASSTVGVGETQYF	TGTGCCAGCAGTACCGTGGGGGTTGGGGAGACCCAGTACTTC
TRBV6-1	TRBJ2-1	-	many	CASRYNEQFF	TGTGCCAGCAGGTACAATGAGCAGTTCTTC
TRBV6-1	TRBJ1-2	-	few	CATKKNSLGLYGYTF	TGTGCCACCAAGAAGAATTCACTGGGGCTGTATGGCTACACCTTC